In its sample, the clone carrying this T cell receptor (beta chain) ranks as medium-sized. Its antigen is unidentified. Memory CD4+ T cells were sorted as CD4+CD45RO+CD25- cells. General study results and limits: Tumor memory CD4+ T cell TCR gene usage was found to cluster with blood and lymph node memory CD4+ cells and with lymph node naive CD4+ cells. Tumor Tregs overlapped most with tumor, then blood, naive CD4+ cells.

V was clipped by 4 bases and J by 5 bases, with 18 bases between them. This CDR3 spans 16 amino acids. The germline V gene encodes CDR1 MNHEY and CDR2 SVGAGI. Full-length variable regions came from constant-region reverse primers plus semi-nested Nested Universal Primer A PCR. Via MiXCR, TCRdb re-called the 5' RACE reads, giving one row per CDR3 protein. The table has over 55,000 distinct CDR3 sequences, around 26% seen once; the top ten hold around 3.1%. Specimen: tumor-infiltrating memory CD4+ T cells sorted from the breast tumor. Subset meaning: memory CD4+ T cells, CD4+CD45RO+CD25-. The receptor comes from a female donor with breast cancer. The genes are TRBV6-5 and TRBJ1-3, with a tentative D call TRBD1 (5 bases). CDR3 region: CASSSRRGEYRNTIYF. As DNA, the CDR3 is TGTGCCAGCAGTTCCCGTCGGGGGGAGTACCGAAACACCATATATTTT.